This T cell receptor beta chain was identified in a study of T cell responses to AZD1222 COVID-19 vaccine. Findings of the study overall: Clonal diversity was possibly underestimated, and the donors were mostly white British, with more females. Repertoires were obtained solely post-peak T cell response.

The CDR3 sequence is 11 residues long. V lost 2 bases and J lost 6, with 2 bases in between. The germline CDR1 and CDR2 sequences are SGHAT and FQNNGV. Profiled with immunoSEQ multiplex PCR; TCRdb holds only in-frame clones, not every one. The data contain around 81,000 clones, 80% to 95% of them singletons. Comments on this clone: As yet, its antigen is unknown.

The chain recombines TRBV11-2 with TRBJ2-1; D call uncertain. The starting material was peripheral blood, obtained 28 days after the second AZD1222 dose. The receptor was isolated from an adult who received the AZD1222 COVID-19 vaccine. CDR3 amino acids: CASSLLNEQFF. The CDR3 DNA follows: TGTGCCAGCAGCTTACTCAATGAGCAGTTCTTC. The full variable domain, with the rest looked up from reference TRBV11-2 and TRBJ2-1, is EAGVAQSPRYKIIEKRQSVAFWCNPISGHATLYWYQQILGQGPKLLIQFQNNGVVDDSQLPKDRFSAERLKGVDSTLKIQPAKLEDSAVYLCASSLLNEQFFGPGTRLTVL.